These 2 T cell receptor beta chains came from one sample sequenced in a study of sequential checkpoint blockade in melanoma. Sequencing was performed with immunoSEQ multiplex PCR; in TCRdb, only in-frame clones are kept and a portion is missing. The table records 15,000 to 20,000 clones, 70% of them present only once. The treatment denotes: randomized to nivolumab then ipilimumab (arm A) or the reverse (arm B). Specimen: CD8+ T cells sorted from blood (inferred from file names), collected from a patient given nivolumab and ipilimumab in sequence. The receptors derive from a human donor with melanoma.

The chain recombines TRBV6-5 with TRBJ2-5; TRBD2 matches at 14 bases. Trimming took 5 bases from V and 4 from J; bases not matched to a gene: 3. There are 15 residues in the CDR3. Germline V gives CDR1 MNHEY, CDR2 SVGAGI. The CDR3: CASSKGLAGAETQYF. CDR3 sequence (DNA): TGTGCCAGCAGTAAGGGACTAGCGGGGGCAGAGACCCAGTACTTC.

The CDR3 bases are TGTGCCAGCAGCTCCCGGGACGGACCCTCGGCGGGGTACGAGCAGTACTTC. As protein: CASSSRDGPSAGYEQYF. This rearrangement joins TRBV13 to TRBJ2-7; tentative D call: TRBD2 (6 bases). Trimming took off 4 bases at V and 4 bases at J, with 23 bases between the two ends. Germline assignment: CDR1 PRHDT and CDR2 FYEKMQ (reference sequence). The CDR3 extends over 17 amino acids.